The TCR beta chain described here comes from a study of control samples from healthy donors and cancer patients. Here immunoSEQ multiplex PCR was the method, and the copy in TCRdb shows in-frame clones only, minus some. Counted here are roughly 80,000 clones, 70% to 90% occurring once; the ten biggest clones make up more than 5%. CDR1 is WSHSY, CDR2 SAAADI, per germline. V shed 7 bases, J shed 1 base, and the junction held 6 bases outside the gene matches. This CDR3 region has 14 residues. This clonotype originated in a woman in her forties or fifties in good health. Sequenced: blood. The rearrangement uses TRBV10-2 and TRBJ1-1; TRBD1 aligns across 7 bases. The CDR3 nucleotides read TGCGCCAGCACCAGAGACAGGGCGAACACTGAAGCTTTCTTT. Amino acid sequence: CASTRDRANTEAFF.